These 5 T cell receptor beta chains were sequenced from one sample in a study of Siglec-9 on CD8 T cells in melanoma. Clones were sequenced by immunoSEQ multiplex PCR, and TCRdb holds only the in-frame ones, with some missing. The sample contains approximately 35,000 clones, 65% to 85% of which appear only once. Sequencing was performed on Siglec-9- CD8+ T cells sorted from blood. These receptors came from a human donor in good health.

The chain has TRBV7-8 and TRBJ1-1; TRBD1 might be the D (6 bases). Trimming cost V 5 bases and J 4 bases, with 14 bases left between them. This CDR3 region has 14 residues. CDR1 and CDR2 (germline): SGHVS, FQNEAQ. DNA of the CDR3: TGTGCCAGCAGCCCAATACAGGGAGTCACTGAAGCTTTCTTT. Protein: CASSPIQGVTEAFF.

The V call is TRBV14, the J call TRBJ1-5, with D perhaps matching TRBD1 (5 bases). Germline CDR1 and CDR2: SGHDN and FVKESK. V dropped 4 bases and J dropped 0 bases, with 22 bases sitting between them. The CDR3 runs 19 residues. CDR3 DNA: TGTGCCAGCAGCCCGACAGACCGCGTCAAATCCTATAGCAATCAGCCCCAGCATTTT. Translation gives CASSPTDRVKSYSNQPQHF.

The chain uses TRBV6-6 and TRBJ1-1; 8 bases line up with TRBD1. In germline, CDR1 is MNHNY, CDR2 SVGAGI (reference sequence). This CDR3 contains 15 residues. Trimming took 2 bases from V and 1 from J; bases not matched to a gene: 3. The CDR3 region is CASSYPGTGNTEAFF. The CDR3 coding sequence is TGTGCCAGCAGTTACCCCGGGACAGGGAACACTGAAGCTTTCTTT.

The CDR3 nucleotides are TGTGCCAGCAGTTTAGGAATCTCCTACGAGCAGTACTTC. It encodes CASSLGISYEQYF. The chain couples TRBV27 to TRBJ2-7; D gene uncertain. The V end was cut by 2 bases, the J end by 0 bases, with 5 bases between. Per the germline V gene, CDR1 is MNHEY and CDR2 is SMNVEV (reference sequence). The CDR3 length is 13 residues.

The V gene is TRBV11-1, the J gene TRBJ2-5, with 8 bases matching TRBD2. With 6 bases clipped from V and 5 bases from J, the junction kept 17 bases outside the gene matches. The CDR3 has 17 amino acids. Germline loops: CDR1 SGHAT, CDR2 FQDESV (reference sequence). CDR3 in DNA: TGTGCCAGCAGTCTTAGAGGCCCCGGGGGGGTGAGGGAGACCCAGTACTTC. It specifies CASSLRGPGGVRETQYF.